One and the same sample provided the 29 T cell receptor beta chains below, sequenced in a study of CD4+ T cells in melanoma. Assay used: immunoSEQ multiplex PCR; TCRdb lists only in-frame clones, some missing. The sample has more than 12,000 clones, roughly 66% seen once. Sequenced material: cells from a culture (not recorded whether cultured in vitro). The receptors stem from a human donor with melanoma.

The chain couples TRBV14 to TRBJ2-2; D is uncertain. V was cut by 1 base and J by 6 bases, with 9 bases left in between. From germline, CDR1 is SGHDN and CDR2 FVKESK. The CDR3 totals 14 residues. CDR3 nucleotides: TGTGCCAGCAGCCAAGTCCGATTGTCCGGGGAGCTGTTTTTT. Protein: CASSQVRLSGELFF.

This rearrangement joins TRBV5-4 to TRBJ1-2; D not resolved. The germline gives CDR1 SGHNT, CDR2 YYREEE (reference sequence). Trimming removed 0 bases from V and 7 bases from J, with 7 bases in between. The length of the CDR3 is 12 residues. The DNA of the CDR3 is TGTGCCAGCAGCTTGGGAGAGCGTGGCTACACCTTC. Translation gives CASSLGERGYTF. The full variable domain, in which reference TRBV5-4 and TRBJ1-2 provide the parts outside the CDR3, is ETGVTQSPTHLIKTRGQQVTLRCSSQSGHNTVSWYQQALGQGPQFIFQYYREEENGRGNFPPRFSGLQFPNYSSELNVNALELDDSALYLCASSLGERGYTFGSGTRLTVV.

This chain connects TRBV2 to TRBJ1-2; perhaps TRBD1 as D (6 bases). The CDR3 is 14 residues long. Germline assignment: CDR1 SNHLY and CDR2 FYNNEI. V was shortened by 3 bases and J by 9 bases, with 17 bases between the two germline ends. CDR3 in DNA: TGTGCCAGCAGTGAGACGTGGGGGCTGGTAAGCTACACCTTC. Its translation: CASSETWGLVSYTF. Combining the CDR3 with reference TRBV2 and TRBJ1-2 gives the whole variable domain EPEVTQTPSHQVTQMGQEVILRCVPISNHLYFYWYRQILGQKVEFLVSFYNNEISEKSEIFDDQFSVERPDGSNFTLKIRSTKLEDSAMYFCASSETWGLVSYTFGSGTRLTVV.

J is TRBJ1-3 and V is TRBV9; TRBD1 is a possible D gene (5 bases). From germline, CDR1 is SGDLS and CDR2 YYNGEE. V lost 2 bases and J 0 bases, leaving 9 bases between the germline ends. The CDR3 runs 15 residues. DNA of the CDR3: TGTGCCAGCAGCGTTGGGGGACCCTCTGGAAACACCATATATTTT. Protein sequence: CASSVGGPSGNTIYF. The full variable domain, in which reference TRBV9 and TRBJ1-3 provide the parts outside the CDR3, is DSGVTQTPKHLITATGQRVTLRCSPRSGDLSVYWYQQSLDQGLQFLIQYYNGEERAKGNILERFSAQQFPDLHSELNLSSLELGDSALYFCASSVGGPSGNTIYFGEGSWLTVV.

The CDR3 region has the DNA TGTGCCAGCAGCTTATTACAGGCGAACTACAATGAGCAGTTCTTC. Translating it yields CASSLLQANYNEQFF. The chain joins TRBV5-6 to TRBJ2-1; D is possibly TRBD1 (5 bases). Germline lookup yields CDR1 SGHDT and CDR2 YYEEEE. Trimming left V 2 bases short and J 3 bases short, with 12 bases between. The CDR3 consists of 15 residues. Full variable domain (rest looked up from reference TRBV5-6 and TRBJ2-1): DAGVTQSPTHLIKTRGQQVTLRCSPKSGHDTVSWYQQALGQGPQFIFQYYEEEERQRGNFPDRFSGHQFPNYSSELNVNALLLGDSALYLCASSLLQANYNEQFFGPGTRLTVL.

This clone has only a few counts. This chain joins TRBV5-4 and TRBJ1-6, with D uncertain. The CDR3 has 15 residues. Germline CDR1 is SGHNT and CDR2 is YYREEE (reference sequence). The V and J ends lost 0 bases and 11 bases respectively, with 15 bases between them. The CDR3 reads CASSLVGANAAPLHF. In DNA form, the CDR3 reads TGTGCCAGCAGCTTGGTAGGCGCCAACGCTGCACCCCTCCACTTT. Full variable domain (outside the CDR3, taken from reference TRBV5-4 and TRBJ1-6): ETGVTQSPTHLIKTRGQQVTLRCSSQSGHNTVSWYQQALGQGPQFIFQYYREEENGRGNFPPRFSGLQFPNYSSELNVNALELDDSALYLCASSLVGANAAPLHFGNGTRLTVT.

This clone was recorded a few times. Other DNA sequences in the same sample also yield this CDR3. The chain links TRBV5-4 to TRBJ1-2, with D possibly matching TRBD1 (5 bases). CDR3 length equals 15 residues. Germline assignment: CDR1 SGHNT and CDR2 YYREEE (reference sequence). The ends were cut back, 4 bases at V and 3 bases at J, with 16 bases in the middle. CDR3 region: CASSTHTMTDYGYTF. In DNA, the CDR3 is TGTGCCAGCAGCACTCATACGATGACAGACTATGGCTACACCTTC.

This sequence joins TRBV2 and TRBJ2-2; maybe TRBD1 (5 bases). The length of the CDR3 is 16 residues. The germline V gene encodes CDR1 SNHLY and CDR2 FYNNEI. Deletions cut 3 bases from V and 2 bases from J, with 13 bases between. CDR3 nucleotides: TGTGCCAGCAGTGAGTTTGGGGCGACTAACACCGGGGAGCTGTTTTTT. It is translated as CASSEFGATNTGELFF. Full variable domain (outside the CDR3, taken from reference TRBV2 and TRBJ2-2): EPEVTQTPSHQVTQMGQEVILRCVPISNHLYFYWYRQILGQKVEFLVSFYNNEISEKSEIFDDQFSVERPDGSNFTLKIRSTKLEDSAMYFCASSEFGATNTGELFFGEGSRLTVL.

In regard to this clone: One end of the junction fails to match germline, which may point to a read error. CDR3 DNA: TGCGCCAGCACCTTGGGGTCTGGGGCCAACGTCCTGACTTTC. This encodes CASTLGSGANVLTF. The chain has TRBV5-1 and TRBJ2-6; D is undetermined. The CDR3 consists of 14 residues. CDR1 and CDR2 (germline): SGHRS, YFSETQ.

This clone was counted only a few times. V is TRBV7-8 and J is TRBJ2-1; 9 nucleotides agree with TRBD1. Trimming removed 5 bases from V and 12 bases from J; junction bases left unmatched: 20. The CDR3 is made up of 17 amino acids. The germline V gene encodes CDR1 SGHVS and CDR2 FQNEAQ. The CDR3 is CASSLGQGGLMGMWQFF. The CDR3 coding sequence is TGTGCCAGCAGCCTGGGACAGGGAGGTTTGATGGGTATGTGGCAGTTCTTC. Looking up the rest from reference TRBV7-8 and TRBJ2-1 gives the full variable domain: GAGVSQSPRYKVAKRGQDVALRCDPISGHVSLFWYQQALGQGPEFLTYFQNEAQLDKSGLPSDRFFAERPEGSVSTLKIQRTQQEDSAVYLCASSLGQGGLMGMWQFFGPGTRLTVL.

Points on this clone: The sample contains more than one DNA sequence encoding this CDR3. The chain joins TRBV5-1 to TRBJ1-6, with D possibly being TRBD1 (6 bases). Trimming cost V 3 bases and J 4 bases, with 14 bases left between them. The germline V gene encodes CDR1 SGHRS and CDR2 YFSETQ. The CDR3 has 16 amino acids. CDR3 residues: CASSSQGSSYNSPLHF. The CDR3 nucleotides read TGCGCCAGCAGCTCCCAGGGGTCCTCATATAATTCACCCCTCCACTTT.

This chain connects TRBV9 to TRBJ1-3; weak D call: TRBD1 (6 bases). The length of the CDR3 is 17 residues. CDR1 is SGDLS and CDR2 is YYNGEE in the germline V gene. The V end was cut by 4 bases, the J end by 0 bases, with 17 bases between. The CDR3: CASSPSGVRDSGNTIYF. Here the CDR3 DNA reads TGTGCCAGCAGCCCATCAGGGGTACGAGACTCTGGAAACACCATATATTTT.

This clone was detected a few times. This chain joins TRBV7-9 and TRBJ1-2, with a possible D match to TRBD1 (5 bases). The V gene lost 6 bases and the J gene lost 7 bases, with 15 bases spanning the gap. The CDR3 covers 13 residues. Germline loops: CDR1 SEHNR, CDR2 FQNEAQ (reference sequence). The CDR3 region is CASRDLGGSGYTF. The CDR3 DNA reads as TGTGCCAGCAGGGACCTCGGGGGTAGTGGCTACACCTTC.

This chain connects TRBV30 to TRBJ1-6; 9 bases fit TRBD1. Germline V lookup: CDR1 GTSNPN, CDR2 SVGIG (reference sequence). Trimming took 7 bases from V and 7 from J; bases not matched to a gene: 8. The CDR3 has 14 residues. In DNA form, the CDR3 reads TGTGCCTTTCAACTCGGGACAGGGAATTCACCCCTCCACTTT. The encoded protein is CAFQLGTGNSPLHF.

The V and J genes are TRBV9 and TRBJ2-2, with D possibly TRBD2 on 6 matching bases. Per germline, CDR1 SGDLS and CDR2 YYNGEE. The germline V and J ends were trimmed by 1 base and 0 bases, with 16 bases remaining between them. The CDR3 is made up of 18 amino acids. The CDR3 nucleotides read TGTGCCAGCAGCGTACATGGGGGGACGTTAACGAACACCGGGGAGCTGTTTTTT. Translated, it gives CASSVHGGTLTNTGELFF.

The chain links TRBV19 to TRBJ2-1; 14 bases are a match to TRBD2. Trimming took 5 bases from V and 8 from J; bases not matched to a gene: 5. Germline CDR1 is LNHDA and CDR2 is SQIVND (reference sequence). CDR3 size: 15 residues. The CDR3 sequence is CASSVGLAGGDEQFF. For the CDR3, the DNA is TGTGCCAGTAGTGTTGGACTAGCGGGGGGCGATGAGCAGTTCTTC. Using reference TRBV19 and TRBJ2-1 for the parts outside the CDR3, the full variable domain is DGGITQSPKYLFRKEGQNVTLSCEQNLNHDAMYWYRQDPGQGLRLIYYSQIVNDFQKGDIAEGYSVSREKKESFPLTVTSAQKNPTAFYLCASSVGLAGGDEQFFGPGTRLTVL.

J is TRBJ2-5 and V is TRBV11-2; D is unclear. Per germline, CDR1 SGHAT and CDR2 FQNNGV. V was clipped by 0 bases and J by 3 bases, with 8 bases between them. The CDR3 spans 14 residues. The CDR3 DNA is TGTGCCAGCAGCTTAGACCGGGTAAAAGAGACCCAGTACTTC. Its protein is CASSLDRVKETQYF.

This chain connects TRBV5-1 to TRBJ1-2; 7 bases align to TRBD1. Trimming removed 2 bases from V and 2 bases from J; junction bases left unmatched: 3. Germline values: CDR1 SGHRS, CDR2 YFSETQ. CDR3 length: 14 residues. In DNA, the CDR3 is TGCGCCAGCAGCTTACAGGGGAGGAACTATGGCTACACCTTC. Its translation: CASSLQGRNYGYTF.

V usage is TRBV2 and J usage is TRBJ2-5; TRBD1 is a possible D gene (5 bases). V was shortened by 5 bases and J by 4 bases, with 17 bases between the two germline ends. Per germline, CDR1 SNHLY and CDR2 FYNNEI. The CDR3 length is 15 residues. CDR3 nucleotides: TGTGCCAGCAGTCTATCAGGGTGGATCGGAGAGACCCAGTACTTC. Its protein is CASSLSGWIGETQYF.

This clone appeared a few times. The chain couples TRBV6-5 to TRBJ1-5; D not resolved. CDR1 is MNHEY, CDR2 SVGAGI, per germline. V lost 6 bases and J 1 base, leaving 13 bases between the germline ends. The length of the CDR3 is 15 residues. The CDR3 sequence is CASSPYPMSNQPQHF. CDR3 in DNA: TGTGCCAGCAGCCCCTACCCAATGAGCAATCAGCCCCAGCATTTT.

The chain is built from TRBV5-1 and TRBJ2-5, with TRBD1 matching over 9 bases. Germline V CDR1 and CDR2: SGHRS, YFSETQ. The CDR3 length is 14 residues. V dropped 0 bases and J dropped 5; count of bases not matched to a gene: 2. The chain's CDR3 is CASSLAGTGETQYF. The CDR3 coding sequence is TGCGCCAGCAGCTTGGCCGGGACAGGGGAGACCCAGTACTTC.

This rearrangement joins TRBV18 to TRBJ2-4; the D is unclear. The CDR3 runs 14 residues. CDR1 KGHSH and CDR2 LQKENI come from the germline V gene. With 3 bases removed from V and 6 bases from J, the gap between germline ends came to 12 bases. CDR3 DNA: TGTGCCAGCTCACCCCAGAATCTTGGAAACATTCAGTACTTC. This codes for CASSPQNLGNIQYF.

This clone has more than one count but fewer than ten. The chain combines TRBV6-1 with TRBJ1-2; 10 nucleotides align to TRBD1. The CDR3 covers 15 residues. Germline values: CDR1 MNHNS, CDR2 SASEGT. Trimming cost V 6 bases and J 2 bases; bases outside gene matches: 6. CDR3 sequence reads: CASRDPGQGNYGYTF. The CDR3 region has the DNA TGTGCCAGCAGGGACCCGGGACAGGGGAACTATGGCTACACCTTC.

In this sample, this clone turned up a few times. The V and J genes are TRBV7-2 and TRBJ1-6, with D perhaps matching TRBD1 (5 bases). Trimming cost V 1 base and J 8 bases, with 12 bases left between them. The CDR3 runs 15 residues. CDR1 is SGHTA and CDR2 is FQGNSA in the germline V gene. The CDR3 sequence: CASSLGQGLDSPLHF. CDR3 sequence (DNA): TGTGCCAGCAGCTTAGGCCAGGGACTGGATTCACCCCTCCACTTT.

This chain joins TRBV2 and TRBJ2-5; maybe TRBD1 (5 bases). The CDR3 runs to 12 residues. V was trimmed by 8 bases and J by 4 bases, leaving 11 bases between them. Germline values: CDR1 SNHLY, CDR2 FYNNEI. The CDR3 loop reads CASSGMGETQYF. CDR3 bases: TGTGCCAGCTCAGGGATGGGAGAGACCCAGTACTTC.

CDR3 nucleotide sequence: TGTGCCAGCAGCCGGGGGTTGACTGAAGCTTTCTTT. It translates to CASSRGLTEAFF. This chain uses TRBV7-8 with TRBJ1-1; possible D gene TRBD1, 5 bases. This CDR3 comprises 12 residues. V was trimmed by 5 bases and J by 5 bases, leaving 9 bases between them. Germline lookup yields CDR1 SGHVS and CDR2 FQNEAQ.

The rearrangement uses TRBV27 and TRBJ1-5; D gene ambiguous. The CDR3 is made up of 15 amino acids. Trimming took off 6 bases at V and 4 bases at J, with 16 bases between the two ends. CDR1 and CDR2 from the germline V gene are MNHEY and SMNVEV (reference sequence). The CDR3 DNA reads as TGTGCCAGCAGGGGCGGCGTGTCTCGAAATCAGCCCCAGCATTTT. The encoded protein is CASRGGVSRNQPQHF.

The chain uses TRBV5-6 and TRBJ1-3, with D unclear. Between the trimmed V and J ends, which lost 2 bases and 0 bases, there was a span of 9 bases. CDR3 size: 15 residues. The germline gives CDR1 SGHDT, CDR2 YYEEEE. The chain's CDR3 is CASSLGTSSGNTIYF. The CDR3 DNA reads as TGTGCCAGCAGCTTAGGCACCAGCTCTGGAAACACCATATATTTT. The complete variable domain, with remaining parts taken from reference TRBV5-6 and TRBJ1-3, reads DAGVTQSPTHLIKTRGQQVTLRCSPKSGHDTVSWYQQALGQGPQFIFQYYEEEERQRGNFPDRFSGHQFPNYSSELNVNALLLGDSALYLCASSLGTSSGNTIYFGEGSWLTVV.

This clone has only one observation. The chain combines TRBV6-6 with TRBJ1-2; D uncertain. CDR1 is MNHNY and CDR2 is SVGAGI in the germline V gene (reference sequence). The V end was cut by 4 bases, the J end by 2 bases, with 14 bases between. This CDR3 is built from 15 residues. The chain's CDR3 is CASSSTGYPNYGYTF. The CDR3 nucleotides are TGTGCCAGCAGTTCTACGGGGTACCCCAACTATGGCTACACCTTC.